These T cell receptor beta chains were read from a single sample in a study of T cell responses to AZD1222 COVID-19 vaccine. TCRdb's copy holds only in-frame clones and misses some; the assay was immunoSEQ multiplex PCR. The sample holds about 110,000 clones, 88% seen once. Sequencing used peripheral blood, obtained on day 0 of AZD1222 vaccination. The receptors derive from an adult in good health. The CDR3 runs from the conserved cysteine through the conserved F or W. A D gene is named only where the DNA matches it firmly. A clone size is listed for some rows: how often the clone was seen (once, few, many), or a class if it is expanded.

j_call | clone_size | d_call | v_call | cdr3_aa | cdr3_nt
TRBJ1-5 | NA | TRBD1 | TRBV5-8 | CASRVRGSNQPQHF | TGTGCCAGCAGGGTCAGGGGGAGCAATCAGCCCCAGCATTTT
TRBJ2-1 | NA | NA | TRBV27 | CASSFGAPSYNEQFF | TGTGCCAGCAGTTTCGGAGCCCCCTCCTACAATGAGCAGTTCTTC
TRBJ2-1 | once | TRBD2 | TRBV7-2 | CASSLALAAHEQFF | TGTGCCAGCAGCTTAGCGCTAGCGGCGCATGAGCAGTTCTTC
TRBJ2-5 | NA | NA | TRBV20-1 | CSTGVGETQYF | TGCAGTACGGGAGTGGGGGAGACCCAGTACTTC
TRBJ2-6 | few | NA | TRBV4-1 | CASSQERHGGSSGANVLTF | TGCGCCAGCAGCCAAGAGAGACACGGCGGGTCGTCTGGGGCCAACGTCCTGACTTTC
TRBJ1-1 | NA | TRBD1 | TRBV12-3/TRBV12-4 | CASSKGARTEAFF | TGTGCCAGCAGTAAGGGGGCGCGCACTGAAGCTTTCTTT
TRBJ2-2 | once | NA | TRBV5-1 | CASSLAGELFF | TGCGCCAGCAGCTTGGCCGGGGAGCTGTTTTTT
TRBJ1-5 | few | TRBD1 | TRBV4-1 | CASSQGTGVGQPQHF | TGCGCCAGCAGCCAAGGGACAGGGGTCGGTCAGCCCCAGCATTTT
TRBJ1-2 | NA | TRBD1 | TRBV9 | CASSLRGTGEGYTF | TGTGCCAGCAGCCTCCGCGGGACAGGGGAGGGCTACACCTTC
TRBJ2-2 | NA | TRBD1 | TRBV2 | CASNHGWGRGSTGELFF | TGTGCCAGCAACCACGGTTGGGGCAGGGGGTCCACCGGGGAGCTGTTTTTT
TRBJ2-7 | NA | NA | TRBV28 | CASSRPTYEQYF | TGTGCCAGCAGCCGGCCAACCTACGAGCAGTACTTC
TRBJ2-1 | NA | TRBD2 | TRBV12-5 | CASGLGGLAREQFF | TGTGCTAGTGGTTTAGGTGGACTAGCCCGTGAGCAGTTCTTC
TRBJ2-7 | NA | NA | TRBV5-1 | CASSLAYGNYEQYF | TGCGCCAGCAGCTTGGCCTACGGCAACTACGAGCAGTACTTC
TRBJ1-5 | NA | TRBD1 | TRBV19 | CARHRDRAGSNQPQHF | TGTGCCCGCCACCGGGACAGGGCCGGTAGCAATCAGCCCCAGCATTTT
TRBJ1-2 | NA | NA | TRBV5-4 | CASSLDGELGYGYTF | TGTGCCAGCAGCTTGGATGGGGAGCTCGGCTATGGCTACACCTTC
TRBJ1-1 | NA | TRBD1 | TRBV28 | CASATGGTEAFF | TGTGCCAGCGCAACAGGGGGCACTGAAGCTTTCTTT
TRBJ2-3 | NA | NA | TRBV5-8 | CASSLEESTDTQYF | TGTGCCAGCAGCTTGGAGGAGAGCACAGATACGCAGTATTTT
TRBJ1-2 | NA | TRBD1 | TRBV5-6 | CASSSTGPSGYTF | TGTGCCAGCAGCTCGACAGGGCCCAGTGGCTACACCTTC
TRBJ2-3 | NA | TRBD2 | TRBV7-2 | CASSYPRVAGGWADTQYF | TGTGCCAGCAGCTACCCTAGAGTAGCGGGAGGGTGGGCAGATACGCAGTATTTT
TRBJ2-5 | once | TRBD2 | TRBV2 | CATSSGSGGRLETQYF | TGTGCCACCAGCTCGGGTAGCGGGGGGCGATTGGAGACCCAGTACTTC
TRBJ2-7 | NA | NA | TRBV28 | CASSFSFYGEQYF | TGTGCCAGCAGTTTCTCATTTTACGGCGAGCAGTACTTC
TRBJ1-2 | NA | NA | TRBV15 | CATSRDKGGTNYGYTF | TGTGCCACCAGCAGAGATAAGGGGGGGACTAACTATGGCTACACCTTC
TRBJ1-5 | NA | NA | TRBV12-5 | CASGLEGDQPQHF | TGTGCTAGTGGTTTGGAGGGTGATCAGCCCCAGCATTTT
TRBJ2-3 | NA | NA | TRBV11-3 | CASSLTPPGTPPTNTQYF | TGTGCCAGCAGCCTAACCCCTCCCGGGACTCCGCCCACGAATACGCAGTATTTT
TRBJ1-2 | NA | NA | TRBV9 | CASSVGSGNLGYTF | TGTGCCAGCAGCGTCGGTTCAGGGAACCTCGGCTACACCTTC
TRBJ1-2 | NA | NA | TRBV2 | CASRADFNQGYTF | TGTGCCAGCAGGGCAGACTTTAACCAGGGCTACACCTTC
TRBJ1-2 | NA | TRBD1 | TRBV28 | CASRRDSNYGYTF | TGTGCCAGCAGGCGGGACAGCAACTATGGCTACACCTTC
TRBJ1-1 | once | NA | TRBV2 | CASTQGSEAFF | TGTGCCAGCACCCAAGGGAGTGAAGCTTTCTTT